What follows are 5 T cell receptor beta chains derived from one specimen sequenced in a study of CD8 T cells in ankylosing spondylitis. TCRdb analysed the 5' RACE reads with MiXCR anew, one entry per CDR3 protein. The sample consists of roughly 30,000 distinct CDR3 sequences, 5.3% of them appearing once. The material sequenced was blood, either unsorted or a sorted T cell fraction (not recorded which). These receptors were collected from a female donor with ankylosing spondylitis or in good health (not recorded which).

In its sample, this clonotype was seen many times. The rearrangement links TRBV9 to TRBJ2-7, with D hard to call. Trimming left V 4 bases short and J 6 bases short, with 17 bases between. The germline V gene has CDR1 SGDLS and CDR2 YYNGEE. The CDR3 totals 14 residues. The CDR3 loop is CASSPSSTSVEQYF. CDR3 nucleotide sequence: TGTGCCAGCAGCCCCTCGTCTACCTCGGTCGAGCAGTACTTC. Full variable domain (missing parts from reference TRBV9 and TRBJ2-7): DSGVTQTPKHLITATGQRVTLRCSPRSGDLSVYWYQQSLDQGLQFLIQYYNGEERAKGNILERFSAQQFPDLHSELNLSSLELGDSALYFCASSPSSTSVEQYFGPGTRLTVT.

This clonotype has ten or more counts. The chain employs TRBV9 and TRBJ2-7, with 7 bases fitting TRBD2. Germline CDR1 is SGDLS and CDR2 is YYNGEE. V lost 4 bases and J lost 0; bases outside the gene matches: 10. There are 16 residues in the CDR3. CDR3 DNA: TGTGCCAGCAGCCTCCGAGGGGACTATACCTCCTACGAGCAGTACTTC. Amino acid sequence: CASSLRGDYTSYEQYF.

This clonotype was seen ten or more times. The chain recombines TRBV9 with TRBJ2-5; TRBD1 aligns across 8 bases. There are 15 residues in the CDR3. Trimming took 2 bases from V and 5 from J; bases not matched to a gene: 8. CDR1 is SGDLS and CDR2 is YYNGEE in the germline V gene. Here the CDR3 reads CASSVEDRARETQYF. Written as DNA, the CDR3 is TGTGCCAGCAGCGTGGAGGACAGGGCCCGGGAGACCCAGTACTTC. Combining the CDR3 with reference TRBV9 and TRBJ2-5 gives the whole variable domain DSGVTQTPKHLITATGQRVTLRCSPRSGDLSVYWYQQSLDQGLQFLIQYYNGEERAKGNILERFSAQQFPDLHSELNLSSLELGDSALYFCASSVEDRARETQYFGPGTRLLVL.

This clonotype came up many times. The chain carries TRBV9 and TRBJ2-2, with D unclear. The V and J ends lost 3 bases and 3 bases respectively, with 3 bases between them. The germline V gene encodes CDR1 SGDLS and CDR2 YYNGEE. CDR3 length: 12 residues. The CDR3 DNA is TGTGCCAGCAGCGCACACACCGGGGAGCTGTTTTTT. It is translated as CASSAHTGELFF.

This clonotype was seen ten or more times. The V gene is TRBV9, the J gene TRBJ2-3, with 10 bases identical to TRBD2. The CDR3 covers 18 residues. J gave up 1 base and V 10 bases, and 18 bases lay outside the gene matches. CDR1 SGDLS and CDR2 YYNGEE come from the germline V gene. As DNA, the CDR3 is TGTGCCTCCGAACCGGGTCTAGCGGGAGCGGGGGGCACAGATACGCAGTATTTT. This gives the protein CASEPGLAGAGGTDTQYF.